A selection of T cell receptor beta chains follows, all from one sample in a study of shared clonotypes between healthy human individuals. The table came from immunoSEQ multiplex PCR; TCRdb's copy has only in-frame clones and leaves some out. This repertoire shows some 1 million clones, about 74% found once; its top ten account for over 1.3%. Sequencing used memory CD4+ T cells sorted from blood. The receptors come from a young man in good health. Both conserved end residues are part of each CDR3. The D gene is left open where the match is weak. The size field is filled for only some rows; it gives once, few, many or a size class.

>.|TRBJ2-3|TRBV11-2|.
TGTGCCAGCAGCCTTAGGGGGTCTCTCCCTGGGACAGATACGCAGTATTTT
CASSLRGSLPGTDTQYF
>TRBD1|TRBJ1-2|TRBV19|once
TGTGCCAGTCACACACAGGGGTACTTTAACTATGGCTACACCTTC
CASHTQGYFNYGYTF
>.|TRBJ1-5|TRBV19|.
TGTGCCAGTAGAGAAAGTTTGAATCAGCCCCAGCATTTT
CASRESLNQPQHF
>.|TRBJ2-3|TRBV2|.
TGTGCCAGCAGTGCTGACGGACCCTTTAGCACAGATACGCAGTATTTT
CASSADGPFSTDTQYF
>.|TRBJ2-1|TRBV5-4|.
TGTGCCAGCAGCTTGGTTTCCGGGGGCTACAATGAGCAGTTCTTC
CASSLVSGGYNEQFF
>TRBD1|TRBJ2-7|TRBV15|.
TGTGCCACCAGCAGACCGGGACAGCCGGCCTACGAGCAGTACTTC
CATSRPGQPAYEQYF
>.|TRBJ2-3|TRBV14|.
TGTGCCAGCAGCCAGAGGACCGTAAGCACAGATACGCAGTATTTT
CASSQRTVSTDTQYF
>.|TRBJ1-3|TRBV30|once
TGTGCCTGGAGTGCCCCACCGAACTCTGGAAACACCATATATTTT
CAWSAPPNSGNTIYF
>.|TRBJ2-3|TRBV6-5|.
TGTGCCAGCACCACGGAGGGCGGGGAGGTGGATACGCAGTATTTT
CASTTEGGEVDTQYF
>TRBD1|TRBJ1-5|TRBV6-1|.
TGTGCCAGCAGTGCGGGACAGGGGGCAGGTCAGCCCCAGCATTTT
CASSAGQGAGQPQHF
>TRBD1|TRBJ1-5|TRBV10-3|.
TGTGCCATCAGTTCGGGACAGGGGGGAGGCAATCAGCCCCAGCATTTT
CAISSGQGGGNQPQHF
>.|TRBJ1-4|TRBV5-6|.
TGTGCCAGCAGCTTGATCGGCAGGGAGGGAAAACTGTTTTTT
CASSLIGREGKLFF
>TRBD2|TRBJ2-5|TRBV9|.
TGTGCCAGCAGCGTAGCTACCAGGGAGGGTCAGGAGACCCAGTACTTC
CASSVATREGQETQYF
>.|TRBJ2-7|TRBV27|.
TGTGCCAGCAGTTCCCAACGGGGTTTCGGGTCCTACGAGCAGTACTTC
CASSSQRGFGSYEQYF
>.|TRBJ2-3|TRBV18|.
TGTGCCAGCTCCGCTTCTGGAGGGAGCACAGATACGCAGTATTTT
CASSASGGSTDTQYF
>.|TRBJ1-1|TRBV10-3|.
TGTGCCATCAGTAATTCCTCCGGGTGGAACAGAGGGCAGGGGTTAGGAGCTTTCTTT
CAISNSSGWNRGQGLGAFF
>.|TRBJ2-3|TRBV5-6|.
TGTGCCAGCAGCTGGGGGACCTCCACGGGTACGCAGTATTTT
CASSWGTSTGTQYF